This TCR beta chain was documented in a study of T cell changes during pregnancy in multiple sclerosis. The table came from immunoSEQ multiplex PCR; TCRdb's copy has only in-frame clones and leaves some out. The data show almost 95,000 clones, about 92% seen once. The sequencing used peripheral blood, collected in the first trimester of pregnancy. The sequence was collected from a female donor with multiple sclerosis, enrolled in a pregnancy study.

In DNA form, the CDR3 reads TGCAGCGTTGAAGATTATTCAGGGGCAGGAACAGATACGCAGTATTTT. Translation: CSVEDYSGAGTDTQYF. The chain combines TRBV29-1 with TRBJ2-3; D may be TRBD1 (6 bases). The CDR3 runs 16 residues. Trimming stripped 0 bases from V and 3 bases from J, with 16 bases between. Germline loops: CDR1 SQVTM, CDR2 ANQGSEA.